This is a list of T cell receptor beta chains from one sample in a study of shared clonotypes between healthy human individuals. The table came from immunoSEQ multiplex PCR; TCRdb's copy has only in-frame clones and leaves some out. The sample holds roughly 700,000 clones; around 67% are singletons and the top ten take roughly 1.7%. The specimen sequenced was memory CD4+ T cells sorted from blood. These receptors were collected from a woman in her 30s in good health. Each CDR3 is given with its conserved first and last residue. The order of the fields is J gene, clone size, D gene, V gene, CDR3 DNA, CDR3 protein. A D gene is named only where the DNA matches it firmly. Clone size appears in some rows only: once, few, many, or a class for an expanded clone.

>TRBJ2-7|.|.|TRBV6-1
TGTGCCAGCAGTGCGTCAGGGGCCCACTCCTACGAGCAGTACTTC
CASSASGAHSYEQYF
>TRBJ1-1|.|.|TRBV2
TGTGCCAGCAATGAAATGGAGCCGAACACTGAAGCTTTCTTT
CASNEMEPNTEAFF
>TRBJ1-2|few|.|TRBV28
TGTGCCAGCACTAGTATGCGGGGCTACACCTTC
CASTSMRGYTF
>TRBJ2-2|.|.|TRBV6-6
TGTGCCAGCAGATCGGGACAGAACACCGGGGAGCTGTTTTTT
CASRSGQNTGELFF
>TRBJ1-2|few|.|TRBV19
TGTGCCAGTATCAAGGGACACCTCTATGGCTACACCTTC
CASIKGHLYGYTF
>TRBJ1-1|.|.|TRBV11-2
TGTGCCAGCAGCTTACTAGGGAGCCCTAAGGCCATAGAGAACACTGAAGCTTTCTTT
CASSLLGSPKAIENTEAFF
>TRBJ2-3|.|TRBD2|TRBV10-1
TGCGCCAGCAGTGAGGGGACTAGCGGGACATATACGCAGTATTTT
CASSEGTSGTYTQYF
>TRBJ2-2|.|.|TRBV27
TGTGCCAGCAGTTTAGGAGGCCGACGCAACACCGGGGAGCTGTTTTTT
CASSLGGRRNTGELFF
>TRBJ2-1|.|.|TRBV7-3
TGTGCCAGCAGCCGATCAGGGGAGGATGAGCAGTTCTTC
CASSRSGEDEQFF
>TRBJ2-7|few|.|TRBV28
TGTGCCAGCAGTCTCAACCCCCTAAGCGGCCACGAGCAGTACTTC
CASSLNPLSGHEQYF
>TRBJ1-5|.|TRBD1|TRBV28
TGTGCCAGCAGTCGCCCGGGACAGGGACAGCCCCAGCATTTT
CASSRPGQGQPQHF
>TRBJ1-2|.|.|TRBV29-1
TGCAGCGGGGGTGAGACAGCCGCTAACTATGGCTACACCTTC
CSGGETAANYGYTF
>TRBJ1-2|.|.|TRBV4-2
TGTGCCAGCAGCCCGGGGGGCAGGGTTGGAGGCTACACCTTC
CASSPGGRVGGYTF
>TRBJ2-7|once|TRBD2|TRBV27
TGTGCCAGCAGTTTACGCCCCCCCCGACTAGCGGGAGGATACGAGCAGTACTTC
CASSLRPPRLAGGYEQYF
>TRBJ2-5|.|.|TRBV5-6
TGTGCCAGCAGCTCCCTAGACCGAGAGACCCAGTACTTC
CASSSLDRETQYF
>TRBJ1-3|once|.|TRBV13
TGTGCCAGCAGCGGTGAGCCAACGAGCTCTGGAAACACCATATATTTT
CASSGEPTSSGNTIYF
>TRBJ2-1|.|.|TRBV5-1
TGCGCCAGCAGCCTAACCACTACGGGCTACAATGAGCAGTTCTTC
CASSLTTTGYNEQFF
>TRBJ2-5|.|.|TRBV2
TGTGCCAGCGGCCGGACTCGGGAGACCCAGTACTTC
CASGRTRETQYF
>TRBJ2-1|.|.|TRBV28
TGTGCCAGCAGCCCTAGCGCGGTCTACAATGAGCAGTTCTTC
CASSPSAVYNEQFF
>TRBJ2-1|.|.|TRBV11-2
TGTGCCAGCAGCTTGAGGGGGACTTTCTTGAATGAGCAGTTCTTC
CASSLRGTFLNEQFF
>TRBJ2-3|.|.|TRBV5-4
TGTGCCAGCAGCTTACGGGGGACGGAGACAGATACGCAGTATTTT
CASSLRGTETDTQYF
>TRBJ2-4|.|.|TRBV27
TGTGCCAGCAGTTTAAAGGGACCCGTTAAAAACATTCAGTACTTC
CASSLKGPVKNIQYF
>TRBJ1-2|.|TRBD1|TRBV4-1
TGCGCCAGCAGTCGTCCGGGACAGGGGGGAATCTATGGCTACACCTTC
CASSRPGQGGIYGYTF
>TRBJ2-7|.|TRBD2|TRBV5-1
TGCGCCAGCAGCTATATAGCCGGGACTAGCGGCCAATTGTACGAGCAGTACTTC
CASSYIAGTSGQLYEQYF
>TRBJ1-1|.|.|TRBV6-5
TGTGCCAGCAGTGAACAGGGGAACACTGAAGCTTTCTTT
CASSEQGNTEAFF
>TRBJ1-1|.|.|TRBV5-5
TGTGCCAGCACAAGCGGTGCGGCTATGAACACTGAAGCTTTCTTT
CASTSGAAMNTEAFF
>TRBJ2-6|.|TRBD1|TRBV28
TGTGCCAGCACCGCTCAGGGGTGGGACAGGAGACTCTCTGGGGCCAACGTCCTGACTTTC
CASTAQGWDRRLSGANVLTF
>TRBJ1-1|.|.|TRBV5-1
TGCGCCAGCAGCCTTAACCTGGGACATATGAACACTGAAGCTTTCTTT
CASSLNLGHMNTEAFF
>TRBJ1-2|.|.|TRBV5-8
TGTGCCAGCAGCTTGATTACCCTTAACTATGGCTACACCTTC
CASSLITLNYGYTF
>TRBJ2-2|.|TRBD2|TRBV5-1
TGCGCCAGCAGCTCAGCTAGCGGGAACACCGGGGAGCTGTTTTTT
CASSSASGNTGELFF
>TRBJ2-2|few|.|TRBV27
TGTGCCAGCAGTCCCCGACAGGTACCGAACACCGGGGAGCTGTTTTTT
CASSPRQVPNTGELFF
>TRBJ2-5|.|TRBD1|TRBV11-3
TGTGCCAGCAGCCGGGACAGGGGGCCCCTAGAGGCCCAGTACTTC
CASSRDRGPLEAQYF
>TRBJ1-2|.|.|TRBV19
TGTGCCAGTAGTCCAATGAAGACATGGAACTATGGCTACACCTTC
CASSPMKTWNYGYTF
>TRBJ1-4|.|.|TRBV18
TGTGCCAGCTCACCGTCTGGGAGTGGGGGGAATGAAAAACTGTTTTTT
CASSPSGSGGNEKLFF
>TRBJ2-2|once|.|TRBV7-9
TGTGCCAGCAGCTTAGTCCTAGGGATCGGGGAGCTGTTTTTT
CASSLVLGIGELFF
>TRBJ1-5|.|.|TRBV2
TGTGCCAGCAGTTGGGGCAGGGCTCAGCCCCAGCATTTT
CASSWGRAQPQHF
>TRBJ1-2|.|TRBD1|TRBV29-1
TGCAGCGTTCAAGGTCAGGGGGCAGGTTATGGCTACACCTTC
CSVQGQGAGYGYTF
>TRBJ2-7|.|TRBD2|TRBV4-1
TGCGCCAGCAGCCAAGTGCAAGAACTAGCGGGATCCTACGAGCAGTACTTC
CASSQVQELAGSYEQYF
>TRBJ1-2|.|.|TRBV6-6
TGTGCCAGCAGTTACCGGCAGCGGAACTATGGCTACACCTTC
CASSYRQRNYGYTF
>TRBJ2-7|.|.|TRBV5-1
TGCGCCAGCAGCTTGTATCCGGGTGGGGACGGCTCCTACGAGCAGTACTTC
CASSLYPGGDGSYEQYF
>TRBJ2-7|.|TRBD1|TRBV7-2
TGTGCCAGCAGCTTAGGGACAGGGGGCGGCTCCTACGAGCAGTACTTC
CASSLGTGGGSYEQYF
>TRBJ2-1|.|.|TRBV29-1
TGCAGCGTTGAAGATCCGAACTCCTACAATGAGCAGTTCTTC
CSVEDPNSYNEQFF
>TRBJ1-3|.|.|TRBV11-2
TGTGCCAGCAGCCCAAATCCCCAGGCCGCCTCTGGAAACACCATATATTTT
CASSPNPQAASGNTIYF
>TRBJ2-7|.|TRBD1|TRBV27
TGTGCCAGCAGTTTATGGGGACAGGGCGGGGCCTACGAGCAGTACTTC
CASSLWGQGGAYEQYF
>TRBJ1-2|many|.|TRBV30
TGTGCCTGGAGGATAGGGGGAGGCTACACCTTC
CAWRIGGGYTF
>TRBJ2-3|.|TRBD2|TRBV5-3
TGTGCCAGAAGCTATCGGACTAGCGGGGAGGGGAGGGGAGCAGATACGCAGTATTTT
CARSYRTSGEGRGADTQYF
>TRBJ1-1|.|.|TRBV18
TGTGCCAGCTCACCAGGGGGAAGTGAAGCTTTCTTT
CASSPGGSEAFF
>TRBJ2-1|.|TRBD1|TRBV19
TGTGCCAGTAGTACTCGGGAGACAGGGGGCTTCAAGCAGTTCTTC
CASSTRETGGFKQFF
>TRBJ2-7|few|TRBD1|TRBV9
TGTGCCAGCAGCGCACAGGGGGCCCCATACGAGCAGTACTTC
CASSAQGAPYEQYF
>TRBJ1-5|few|.|TRBV6-1
TGTGCCAGCAGTGCCTCTGAGGTCCCCATAAATCAGCCCCAGCATTTT
CASSASEVPINQPQHF
>TRBJ2-7|few|.|TRBV5-1
TGCGCCAGCAGCGGAACGACAGATTTCTACGAGCAGTACTTC
CASSGTTDFYEQYF
>TRBJ1-4|.|TRBD1|TRBV9
TGTGCCAGCAGCCCTGGACAGGGCTTTGAAAAACTGTTTTTT
CASSPGQGFEKLFF